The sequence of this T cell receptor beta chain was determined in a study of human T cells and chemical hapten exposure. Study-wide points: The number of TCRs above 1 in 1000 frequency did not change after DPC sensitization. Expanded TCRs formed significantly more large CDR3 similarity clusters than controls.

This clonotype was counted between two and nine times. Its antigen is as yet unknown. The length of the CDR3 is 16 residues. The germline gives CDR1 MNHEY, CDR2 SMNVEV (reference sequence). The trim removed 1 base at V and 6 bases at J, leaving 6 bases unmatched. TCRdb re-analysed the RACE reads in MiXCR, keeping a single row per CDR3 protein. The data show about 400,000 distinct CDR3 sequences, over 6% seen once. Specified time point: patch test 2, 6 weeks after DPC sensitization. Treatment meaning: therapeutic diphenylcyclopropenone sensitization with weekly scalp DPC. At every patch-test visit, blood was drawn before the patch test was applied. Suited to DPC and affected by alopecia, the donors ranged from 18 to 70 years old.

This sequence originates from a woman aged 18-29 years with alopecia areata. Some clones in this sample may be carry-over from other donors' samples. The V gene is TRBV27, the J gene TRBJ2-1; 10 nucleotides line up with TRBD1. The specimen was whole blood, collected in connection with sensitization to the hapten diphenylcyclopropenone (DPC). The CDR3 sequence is CASSLFPGQGLNEQFF. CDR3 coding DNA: TGTGCCAGCAGTTTATTCCCGGGACAGGGGCTCAATGAGCAGTTCTTC.